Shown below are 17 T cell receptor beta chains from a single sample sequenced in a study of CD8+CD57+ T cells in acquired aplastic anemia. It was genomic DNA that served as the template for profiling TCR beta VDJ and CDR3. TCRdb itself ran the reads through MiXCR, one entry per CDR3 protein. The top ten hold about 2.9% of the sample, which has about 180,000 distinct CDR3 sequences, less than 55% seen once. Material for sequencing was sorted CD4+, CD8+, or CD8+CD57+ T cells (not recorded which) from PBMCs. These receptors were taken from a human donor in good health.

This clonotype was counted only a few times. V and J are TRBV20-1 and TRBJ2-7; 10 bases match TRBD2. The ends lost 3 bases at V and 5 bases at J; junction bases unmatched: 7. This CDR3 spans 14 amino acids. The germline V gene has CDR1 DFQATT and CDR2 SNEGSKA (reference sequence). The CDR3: CSARGAGGWNEQYF. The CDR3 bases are TGCAGTGCTAGGGGAGCGGGGGGGTGGAACGAGCAGTACTTC.

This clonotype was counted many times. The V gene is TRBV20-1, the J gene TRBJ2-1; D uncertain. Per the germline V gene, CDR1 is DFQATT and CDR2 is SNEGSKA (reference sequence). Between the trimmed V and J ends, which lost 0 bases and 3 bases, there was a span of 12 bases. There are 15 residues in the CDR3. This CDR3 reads CSARDSMTSYNEQFF. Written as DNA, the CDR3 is TGCAGTGCTAGAGATAGTATGACCAGCTACAATGAGCAGTTCTTC.

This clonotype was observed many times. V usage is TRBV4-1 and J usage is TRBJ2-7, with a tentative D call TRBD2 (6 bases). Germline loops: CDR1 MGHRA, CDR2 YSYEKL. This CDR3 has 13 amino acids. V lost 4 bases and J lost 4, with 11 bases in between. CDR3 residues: CASSPAGRYEQYF. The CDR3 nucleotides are TGCGCCAGCAGCCCCGCGGGAAGGTACGAGCAGTACTTC.

Written as DNA, the CDR3 is TGCAGTGCTAGAGTTAGCGGGGCGGAGAGAATGTACAATGAGCAGTTCTTC. Translation gives CSARVSGAERMYNEQFF. V usage is TRBV20-1 and J usage is TRBJ2-1; 8 positions match TRBD2. J lost 4 bases, V lost 1 base, and 12 bases had no gene match. CDR1 and CDR2 from the germline V gene are DFQATT and SNEGSKA (reference sequence). This CDR3 spans 17 amino acids.

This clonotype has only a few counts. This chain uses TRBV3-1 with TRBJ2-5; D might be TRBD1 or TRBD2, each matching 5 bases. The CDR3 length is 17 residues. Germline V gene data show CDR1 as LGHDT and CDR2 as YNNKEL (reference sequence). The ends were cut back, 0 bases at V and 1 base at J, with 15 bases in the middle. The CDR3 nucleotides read TGTGCCAGCAGCCAAGATGGGACCGCAGGGAGCCAAGAGACCCAGTACTTC. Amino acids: CASSQDGTAGSQETQYF.

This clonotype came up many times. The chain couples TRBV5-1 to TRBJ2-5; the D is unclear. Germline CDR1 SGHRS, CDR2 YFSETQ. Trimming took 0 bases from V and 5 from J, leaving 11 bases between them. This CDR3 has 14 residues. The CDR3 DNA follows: TGCGCCAGCAGCTTGGAGACCCTAGGGGAGACCCAGTACTTC. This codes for CASSLETLGETQYF.

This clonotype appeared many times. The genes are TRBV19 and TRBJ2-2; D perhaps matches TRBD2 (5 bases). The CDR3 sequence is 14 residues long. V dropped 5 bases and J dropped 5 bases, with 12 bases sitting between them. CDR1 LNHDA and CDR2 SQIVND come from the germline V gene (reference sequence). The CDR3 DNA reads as TGTGCCAGTAGTTTAGGGAGAAGAACCGGGGAGCTGTTTTTT. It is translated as CASSLGRRTGELFF.

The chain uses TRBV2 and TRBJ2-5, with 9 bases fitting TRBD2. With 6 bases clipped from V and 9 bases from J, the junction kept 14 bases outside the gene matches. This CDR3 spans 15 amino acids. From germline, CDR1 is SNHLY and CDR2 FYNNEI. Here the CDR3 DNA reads TGTGCCAGCAGCGAGCTAGCGGGGCAGACCCAGCCCCAGTACTTC. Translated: CASSELAGQTQPQYF.

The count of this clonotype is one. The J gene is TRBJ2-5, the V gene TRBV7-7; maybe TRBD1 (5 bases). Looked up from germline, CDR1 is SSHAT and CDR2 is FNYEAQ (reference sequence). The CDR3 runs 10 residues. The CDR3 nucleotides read TGTGCTAGGCAGGGCGAGACCCAGTACTTC. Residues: CARQGETQYF.

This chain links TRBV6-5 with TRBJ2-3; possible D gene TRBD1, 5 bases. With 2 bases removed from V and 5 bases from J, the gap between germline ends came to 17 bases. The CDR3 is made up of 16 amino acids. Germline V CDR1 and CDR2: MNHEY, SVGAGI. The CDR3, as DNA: TGTGCCAGCAGTTACGTGGGTGGGTCAGGGATAGATACGCAGTATTTT. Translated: CASSYVGGSGIDTQYF.

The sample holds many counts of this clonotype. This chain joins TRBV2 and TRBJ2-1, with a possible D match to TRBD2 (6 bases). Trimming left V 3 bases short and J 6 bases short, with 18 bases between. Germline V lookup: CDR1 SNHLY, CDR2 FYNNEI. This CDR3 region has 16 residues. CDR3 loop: CASSDSARGETNEQFF. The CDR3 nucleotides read TGTGCCAGCAGTGACTCCGCCCGCGGGGAGACCAATGAGCAGTTCTTC.

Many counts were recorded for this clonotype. The CDR3, as DNA: TGTGCCAGCAGCTTTAAGACAGGGCCCTACGAGCAGTACTTC. Amino acids: CASSFKTGPYEQYF. The V call is TRBV7-8, the J call TRBJ2-7; 7 bases align to TRBD1. CDR1 SGHVS and CDR2 FQNEAQ come from the germline V gene. V lost 3 bases to trimming and J lost 2 bases; unmatched junction nucleotides: 4. The CDR3 runs to 14 residues.

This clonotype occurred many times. The CDR3 DNA follows: TGTGCCAGCAGCCACGCCAGGGCAACTAATGAAAAACTGTTTTTT. Its translation: CASSHARATNEKLFF. The V and J genes are TRBV7-9 and TRBJ1-4; TRBD1 might be the D (5 bases). CDR3 size: 15 residues. Trimming removed 5 bases from V and 0 bases from J, with 10 bases in between. Looked up from germline, CDR1 is SEHNR and CDR2 is FQNEAQ (reference sequence).

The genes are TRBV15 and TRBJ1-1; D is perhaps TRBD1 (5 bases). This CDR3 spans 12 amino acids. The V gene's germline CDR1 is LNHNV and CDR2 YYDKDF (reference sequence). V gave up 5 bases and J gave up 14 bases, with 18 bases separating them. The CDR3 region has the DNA TGTGCCACCAGCTGGGGGGAGAGCCGAATCTTCTTT. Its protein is CATSWGESRIFF.

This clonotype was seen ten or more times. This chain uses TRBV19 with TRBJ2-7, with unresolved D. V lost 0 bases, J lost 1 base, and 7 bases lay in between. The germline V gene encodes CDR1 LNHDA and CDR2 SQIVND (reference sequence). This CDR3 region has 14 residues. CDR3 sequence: CASSIERQSYEQYF. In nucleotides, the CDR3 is TGTGCCAGTAGTATAGAACGGCAGTCCTACGAGCAGTACTTC.

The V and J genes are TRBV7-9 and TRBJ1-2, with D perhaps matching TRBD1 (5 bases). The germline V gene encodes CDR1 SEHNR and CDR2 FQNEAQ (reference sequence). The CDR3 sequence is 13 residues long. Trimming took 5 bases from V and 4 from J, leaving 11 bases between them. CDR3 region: CASSPRGSYGYTF. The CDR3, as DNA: TGTGCCAGCAGCCCGCGGGGCTCCTATGGCTACACCTTC.

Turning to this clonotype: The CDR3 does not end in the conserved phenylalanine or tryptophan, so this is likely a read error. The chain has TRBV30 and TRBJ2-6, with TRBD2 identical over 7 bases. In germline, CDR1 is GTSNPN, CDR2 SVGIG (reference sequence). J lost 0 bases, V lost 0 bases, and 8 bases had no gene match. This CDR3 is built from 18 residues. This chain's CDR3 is CAWSVGWGGTSGANVLTS. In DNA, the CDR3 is TGTGCCTGGAGTGTGGGTTGGGGGGGGACCTCTGGGGCCAACGTCCTGACTTCC.